The 31 T cell receptor beta chains below come from one sample, sequenced in a study of neurological immune-mediated disorders. The sample's time point: longitudinal time-point 1 (baseline). Via MiXCR, TCRdb re-called the 5' RACE reads, giving one row per CDR3 protein. Here the sample spans 60,000 to 90,000 distinct CDR3 sequences, about 9.4% being singletons. The material sequenced was PBMCs. The source is a man aged 25-40 years in good health.

Comments on this clonotype: Given a much more abundant clone one base away, this may be a read error. The chain carries TRBV6-6 and TRBJ2-7, with a weak D call TRBD1 (5 bases). The germline CDR1 and CDR2 sequences are MNHNY and SVGAGI (reference sequence). The CDR3 length is 16 residues. Here the CDR3 DNA reads TGTGCCAGCAGCCCCACGAAGAGCGCAGGGCGGTACGAGAAGTACTTC. Translating gives CASSPTKSAGRYEKYF.

This clonotype was picked up many times. V usage is TRBV5-6 and J usage is TRBJ2-7, with 7 bases aligning to TRBD1. The CDR3 runs 16 residues. The germline gives CDR1 SGHDT, CDR2 YYEEEE. J gave up 2 bases and V 4 bases, and 12 bases lay outside the gene matches. CDR3 protein: CASSPRERQGAYEQYF. The DNA for the CDR3 is TGTGCCAGCAGCCCCCGGGAAAGGCAGGGGGCCTACGAGCAGTACTTC.

Ten or more counts support this clonotype. The chain links TRBV29-1 to TRBJ2-7; D perhaps matches TRBD1 (6 bases). The germline V and J ends were trimmed by 7 bases and 2 bases, with 15 bases remaining between them. The CDR3 has 13 amino acids. The V gene's germline CDR1 is SQVTM and CDR2 ANQGSEA. CDR3 in amino acids: CSAWTDITYEQYF. For the CDR3, the DNA is TGCAGCGCCTGGACAGACATTACCTACGAGCAGTACTTC.

This clonotype was seen only a few times. The rearrangement joins TRBV20-1 to TRBJ2-1; 10 positions match TRBD2. V was pared by 5 bases and J by 9 bases, with 10 bases of the junction left unmatched. The CDR3 has 14 residues. Per the germline V gene, CDR1 is DFQATT and CDR2 is SNEGSKA (reference sequence). CDR3 sequence: CSALRTSGLTEQFF. The CDR3 region has the DNA TGCAGTGCTCTCCGGACTAGCGGCCTCACTGAGCAGTTCTTC.

This clonotype was counted at least ten times. The chain employs TRBV12-3 or TRBV12-4 and TRBJ2-1, with 11 nucleotides matching TRBD1. V lost 1 base and J lost 8; bases outside the gene matches: 10. The CDR3 is 17 amino acids. CDR3 residues: CASSLGAGTGGIDEQFF. For the CDR3, the DNA is TGTGCCAGCAGTTTAGGCGCCGGGACAGGGGGAATCGATGAGCAGTTCTTC.

This clonotype was found many times. V gene TRBV29-1 combines with J gene TRBJ2-1; 7 bases line up with TRBD1. Trimming removed 6 bases from V and 5 bases from J; junction bases left unmatched: 7. The CDR3 loop spans 13 amino acids. Germline V gives CDR1 SQVTM, CDR2 ANQGSEA. The CDR3 region has the DNA TGCAGCGTCAGACAGGGTGGGGACAATGAGCAGTTCTTC. This codes for CSVRQGGDNEQFF.

This clonotype was detected ten times or more. The chain recombines TRBV20-1 with TRBJ2-3; 9 bases agree with TRBD2. CDR3 length: 14 residues. CDR1 is DFQATT and CDR2 is SNEGSKA in the germline V gene (reference sequence). V lost 4 bases and J lost 5; bases outside the gene matches: 7. CDR3 protein: CSATLAGVKDTQYF. CDR3 in DNA: TGCAGTGCTACCTTAGCGGGGGTTAAAGATACGCAGTATTTT.

The chain employs TRBV7-2 and TRBJ2-2; the D is unclear. Germline CDR1 reads SGHTA; CDR2 reads FQGNSA. The CDR3 consists of 13 residues. The CDR3 region is CGTMDAYTGELFF. Here the CDR3 DNA reads TGTGGCACCATGGACGCTTACACCGGGGAGCTGTTTTTT.

This clonotype was detected many times. The chain employs TRBV15 and TRBJ2-2; no firm D call. CDR1 is LNHNV, CDR2 YYDKDF, per germline (reference sequence). V was pared by 8 bases and J by 3 bases, with 10 bases between. This CDR3 has 13 residues. The CDR3 loop reads CATPPFYTGELFF. The CDR3 region has the DNA TGTGCCACCCCCCCTTTTTACACCGGGGAGCTGTTTTTT.

This clonotype was counted at least ten times. The chain carries TRBV4-1 and TRBJ2-3; perhaps TRBD1 as D (6 bases). CDR1 is MGHRA, CDR2 YSYEKL, per germline. The CDR3 is made up of 14 amino acids. Trimming took 4 bases from V and 7 from J, leaving 15 bases between them. The CDR3: CASSPSPGVYTQYF. The CDR3 coding sequence is TGCGCCAGCAGCCCTTCCCCAGGGGTCTATACGCAGTATTTT.

This clonotype appeared many times. The chain has TRBV20-1 and TRBJ1-1, with D unresolved. The CDR3 is made up of 14 amino acids. The germline CDR1 and CDR2 sequences are DFQATT and SNEGSKA (reference sequence). This chain's CDR3 is CATGAEASRREAFF. DNA of the CDR3: TGCGCCACGGGAGCGGAGGCCTCAAGGCGCGAAGCTTTCTTT.

This CDR3 reads CSVSPGARSEQYF. The CDR3 DNA sequence: TGCAGTGTTAGCCCGGGGGCACGGTCCGAGCAGTACTTC. The V and J genes are TRBV20-1 and TRBJ2-7; D is possibly TRBD1 or TRBD2 (6 bases each). This CDR3 region has 13 residues. Germline lookup yields CDR1 DFQATT and CDR2 SNEGSKA (reference sequence). V lost 7 bases to trimming and J lost 6 bases, with 19 bases between them.

This clonotype has just one count. Since a much larger clone is just one base distant, this may be a read error. This rearrangement joins TRBV5-1 to TRBJ2-3; 10 bases align to TRBD2. In germline, CDR1 is SGHRS, CDR2 YFSETQ. The CDR3 length is 16 residues. With V trimmed by 4 bases and J by 4 bases, 9 bases remained unmatched. CDR3 residues: CASSNGLAVAPDTQYF. The CDR3 nucleotides are TGCGCCAGCAGCAATGGACTAGCGGTCGCACCAGATACGCAGTATTTT.

This clonotype was recorded once. The J gene is TRBJ2-5, the V gene TRBV20-1, with 13 bases identical to TRBD2. V shed 1 base, J shed 1 base, and the junction held 3 bases outside the gene matches. The length of the CDR3 is 16 residues. CDR1 is DFQATT and CDR2 is SNEGSKA in the germline V gene (reference sequence). The CDR3 sequence is CSARGTSGSPQETQYF. CDR3 DNA: TGCAGTGCTAGAGGGACTAGCGGGAGTCCCCAAGAGACCCAGTACTTC.

This clonotype was detected ten times or more. The V and J genes are TRBV9 and TRBJ1-2, with a weak D call TRBD1 (5 bases). The germline gives CDR1 SGDLS, CDR2 YYNGEE. This CDR3 spans 13 amino acids. Trimming pared 4 bases from V and 11 bases from J, leaving 18 bases between. CDR3 nucleotides: TGTGCCAGCAGCCCGCGAGGGGTTACGGGGTACACCTTC. The encoded protein is CASSPRGVTGYTF.

This clonotype was counted ten times or more. This rearrangement joins TRBV5-5 to TRBJ1-1; perhaps TRBD1 as D (5 bases). The CDR3 runs to 15 residues. Germline CDR1 reads SGHKS; CDR2 reads YYEKEE (reference sequence). V was clipped by 0 bases and J by 4 bases, with 13 bases between them. CDR3 coding DNA: TGTGCCAGCAGCTTGGCCAAGGGGCAGGGCACTGAAGCTTTCTTT. Residues: CASSLAKGQGTEAFF.

This clonotype was seen at least ten times. The chain employs TRBV5-6 and TRBJ1-6, with D possibly matching TRBD1 (5 bases). CDR3 length: 14 residues. Per the germline V gene, CDR1 is SGHDT and CDR2 is YYEEEE. The germline V and J ends were trimmed by 4 bases and 3 bases, with 8 bases remaining between them. This chain's CDR3 is CASSGTYYNSPLHF. DNA of the CDR3: TGTGCCAGCAGCGGGACGTACTATAATTCACCCCTCCACTTT.

Of note for this clonotype: A much larger clone differs from this one at a single base, so this may be a read error. The V call is TRBV3-1, the J call TRBJ2-6, with D uncertain. Trimming removed 1 base at V and 0 bases at J, with 4 bases between. CDR3 size: 15 residues. Germline V gene sequence: CDR1 LGHDT, CDR2 YNNKEL (reference sequence). The CDR3 reads CASSQGSSGANVLTF. The CDR3, as DNA: TGTGCCAGCAGCCAAGGGAGCTCTGGGGCCAACGTCCTGACTTTC.

The chain couples TRBV29-1 to TRBJ2-5; 7 bases agree with TRBD1. Losses at the gene ends were 6 bases for V and 5 bases for J; bases not matched to a gene: 6. CDR1 is SQVTM and CDR2 is ANQGSEA in the germline V gene. The CDR3 spans 12 residues. The CDR3 is CSVQGSFETQYF. CDR3 DNA: TGCAGCGTACAGGGGTCTTTCGAGACCCAGTACTTC.

The sample holds many counts of this clonotype. The CDR3 here is CASRPRTRTDTQYF. The CDR3 nucleotides are TGTGCCAGCAGACCCAGGACTCGCACAGATACGCAGTATTTT. The chain carries TRBV11-1 and TRBJ2-3, with D maybe TRBD2 (5 bases). V lost 6 bases, J lost 1 base, and 11 bases lay in between. Per the germline V gene, CDR1 is SGHAT and CDR2 is FQDESV (reference sequence). The CDR3 contains 14 residues. The variable domain in full, with the rest retrieved from reference TRBV11-1 and TRBJ2-3, is EAEVAQSPRYKITEKSQAVAFWCDPISGHATLYWYRQILGQGPELLVQFQDESVVDDSQLPKDRFSAERLKGVDSTLKIQPAELGDSAMYLCASRPRTRTDTQYFGPGTRLTVL.

This clonotype was counted many times. This chain connects TRBV20-1 to TRBJ2-1, with TRBD2 matching over 7 bases. V lost 3 bases to trimming and J lost 0 bases; unmatched junction nucleotides: 2. The CDR3 totals 14 residues. Germline assignment: CDR1 DFQATT and CDR2 SNEGSKA (reference sequence). In DNA form, the CDR3 reads TGCAGTGCTAGTGGGGGGGGCTCCTACAATGAGCAGTTCTTC. Protein product: CSASGGGSYNEQFF.

At least ten counts were recorded for this clonotype. The J gene is TRBJ2-3, the V gene TRBV7-6; D possibly corresponds to TRBD1 (6 bases). The ends were cut back, 5 bases at V and 7 bases at J, with 13 bases in the middle. The CDR3 spans 13 residues. Germline CDR1 is SGHVS and CDR2 is FNYEAQ. This CDR3 is CASSDRDKNTQYF. The DNA of the CDR3 is TGTGCCAGCAGCGACCGGGACAAAAATACGCAGTATTTT.

V usage is TRBV27 and J usage is TRBJ2-7; TRBD1 agrees at 8 bases. Trimming removed 10 bases from V and 3 bases from J; junction bases left unmatched: 11. Germline V CDR1 and CDR2: MNHEY, SMNVEV (reference sequence). The CDR3 extends over 14 amino acids. CDR3 protein: CANRDGTGFYEQYF. The CDR3 DNA reads TGTGCCAACAGAGACGGGACAGGTTTCTACGAGCAGTACTTC.

This clonotype was detected many times. This chain joins TRBV3-1 and TRBJ2-1, with 7 bases lining up with TRBD2. CDR3 length: 16 residues. Per the germline V gene, CDR1 is LGHDT and CDR2 is YNNKEL (reference sequence). V dropped 6 bases and J dropped 4; count of bases not matched to a gene: 12. The CDR3 region has the DNA TGTGCCAGCAGTCAACAACTGGCGGGAGCTTACAATGAGCAGTTCTTC. This encodes CASSQQLAGAYNEQFF.

The sample holds many counts of this clonotype. The rearrangement links TRBV14 to TRBJ2-1, with 11 positions matching TRBD2. The V gene's germline CDR1 is SGHDN and CDR2 FVKESK. This CDR3 is 20 amino acids long. After removal of 1 base from V and 0 bases from J, the junction contained 11 bases not matched to a gene. The CDR3 DNA reads TGTGCCAGCAGCCAAGTTTTTGGCCTAGCGGGAGGAGGCTCCTACAATGAGCAGTTCTTC. It codes for CASSQVFGLAGGGSYNEQFF.

The table lists this clonotype with many counts. The V gene is TRBV29-1, the J gene TRBJ2-3, with 7 bases fitting TRBD2. Trimming at V came to 1 base and at J to 0 bases, leaving 7 bases not matched to a gene. The CDR3 length is 16 residues. Germline V lookup: CDR1 SQVTM, CDR2 ANQGSEA. This CDR3 reads CSVEGGRGISTDTQYF. The CDR3 coding sequence is TGCAGCGTTGAAGGGGGGAGGGGCATTAGCACAGATACGCAGTATTTT.

Written as DNA, the CDR3 is TGTGCCAGCAGTGAACGACAGGTCTTCGTCAGGTCCTACGAGCAGTACTTC. Its protein is CASSERQVFVRSYEQYF. The chain couples TRBV6-6 to TRBJ2-7; D possibly corresponds to TRBD1 (6 bases). V lost 5 bases and J lost 1, with 21 bases in between. Germline assignment: CDR1 MNHNY and CDR2 SVGAGI (reference sequence). CDR3 length: 17 residues.

Many counts were recorded for this clonotype. The chain joins TRBV5-5 to TRBJ2-7; D might be TRBD1 or TRBD2, each matching 7 bases. The CDR3 loop spans 14 amino acids. Per germline, CDR1 SGHKS and CDR2 YYEKEE (reference sequence). Trimming cost V 3 bases and J 4 bases, with 14 bases left between them. The CDR3: CASSWGGGAYEQYF. The CDR3 nucleotides are TGTGCCAGCAGCTGGGGAGGGGGCGCGTACGAGCAGTACTTC.

For this clonotype: No DNA is shown, since the ends of the CDR3 on it are uncertain; the CDR3 is the one TCRdb lists. This chain uses TRBV30 with TRBJ2-2; the table's D gene call, TRBD1, was not cross checked with the DNA. Germline CDR1 and CDR2: GTSNPN and SVGIG (reference sequence). Ends included, the CDR3 has 22 residues. CDR3 in amino acids: CAWSWDRETEQYFGPGTRELFF.

At least ten counts were recorded for this clonotype. V and J are TRBV27 and TRBJ2-3; D is ambiguous. CDR1 is MNHEY and CDR2 is SMNVEV in the germline V gene (reference sequence). V lost 2 bases and J lost 2, with 5 bases in between. The CDR3 extends over 13 amino acids. The CDR3 region is CASSLQATDTQYF. The CDR3 DNA reads as TGTGCCAGCAGTTTACAGGCCACAGATACGCAGTATTTT.

This clonotype has a count of ten or more. Written as DNA, the CDR3 is TGTGCCACCAGTGCCCGAGGGGCAGGGGGCTTTGAGACCCAGTACTTC. Translation: CATSARGAGGFETQYF. The chain has TRBV24-1 and TRBJ2-5; 8 bases align to TRBD1. This CDR3 has 16 residues. From germline, CDR1 is KGHDR and CDR2 SFDVKD. V was pared by 5 bases and J by 5 bases, with 12 bases of the junction left unmatched.